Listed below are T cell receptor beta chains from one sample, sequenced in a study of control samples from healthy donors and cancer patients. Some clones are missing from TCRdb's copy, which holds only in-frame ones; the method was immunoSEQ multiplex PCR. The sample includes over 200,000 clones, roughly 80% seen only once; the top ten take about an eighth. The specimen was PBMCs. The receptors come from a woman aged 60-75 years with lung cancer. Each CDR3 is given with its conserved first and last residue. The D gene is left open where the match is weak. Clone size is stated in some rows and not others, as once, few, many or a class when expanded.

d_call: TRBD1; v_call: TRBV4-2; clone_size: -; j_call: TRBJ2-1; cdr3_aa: CASSQVGDRGDEQFF; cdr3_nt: TGTGCCAGCAGCCAAGTTGGGGACAGGGGCGATGAGCAGTTCTTC
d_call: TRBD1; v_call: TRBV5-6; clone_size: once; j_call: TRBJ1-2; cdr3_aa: CASSRTGEGDYGYTF; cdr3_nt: TGTGCCAGCAGCCGTACAGGGGAAGGGGACTATGGCTACACCTTC
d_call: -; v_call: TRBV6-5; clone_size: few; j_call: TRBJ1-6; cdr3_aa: CASSYEGTSPLHF; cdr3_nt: TGTGCCAGCAGTTACGAGGGGACTTCACCCCTCCACTTT
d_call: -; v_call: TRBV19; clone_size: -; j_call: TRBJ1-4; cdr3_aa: CASSIGVQGGEKLFF; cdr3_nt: TGTGCCAGTAGTATAGGGGTCCAGGGTGGAGAAAAACTGTTTTTT
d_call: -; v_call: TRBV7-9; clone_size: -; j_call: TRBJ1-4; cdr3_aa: CASSLEQTSGKLFF; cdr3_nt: TGTGCCAGCAGCTTAGAACAGACTAGTGGAAAACTGTTTTTT
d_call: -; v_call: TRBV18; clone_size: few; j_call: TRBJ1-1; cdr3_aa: CASSYSGSNTEAFF; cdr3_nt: TGTGCCAGCTCCTACAGCGGGTCTAACACTGAAGCTTTCTTT
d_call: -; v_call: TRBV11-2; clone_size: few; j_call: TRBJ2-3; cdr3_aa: CASSLERSWEDTQYF; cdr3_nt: TGTGCCAGCAGCTTAGAGAGGTCGTGGGAGGATACGCAGTATTTT
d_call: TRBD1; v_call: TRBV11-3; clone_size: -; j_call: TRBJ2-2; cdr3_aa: CASSWTGVTGELFF; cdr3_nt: TGTGCCAGCAGCTGGACAGGGGTCACCGGGGAGCTGTTTTTT
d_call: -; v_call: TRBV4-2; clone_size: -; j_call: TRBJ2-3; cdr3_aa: CASSQRGAGDRDTQYF; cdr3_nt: TGTGCCAGCAGCCAAAGGGGGGCAGGGGACAGAGATACGCAGTATTTT
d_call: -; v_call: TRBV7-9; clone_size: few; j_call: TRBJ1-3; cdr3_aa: CASSPGLNGNTIYF; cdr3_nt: TGTGCCAGCAGCCCAGGACTAAACGGAAACACCATATATTTT
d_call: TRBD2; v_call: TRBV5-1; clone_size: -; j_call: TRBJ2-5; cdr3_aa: CASSLGTSGGETQYF; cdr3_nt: TGCGCCAGCAGCTTGGGGACTAGCGGGGGAGAGACCCAGTACTTC
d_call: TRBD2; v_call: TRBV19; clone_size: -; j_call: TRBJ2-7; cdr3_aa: CARRGLAGPEQYF; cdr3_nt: TGTGCCCGAAGGGGGCTAGCGGGACCCGAGCAGTACTTC
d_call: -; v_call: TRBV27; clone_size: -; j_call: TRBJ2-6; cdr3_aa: CASRRSGVSGANVLTF; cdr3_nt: TGTGCCAGCAGACGGAGCGGCGTCTCTGGGGCCAACGTCCTGACTTTC
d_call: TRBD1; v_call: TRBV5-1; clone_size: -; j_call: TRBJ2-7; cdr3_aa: CASSPQGAYEQYF; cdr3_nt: TGCGCCAGCAGCCCCCAGGGGGCCTACGAGCAGTACTTC
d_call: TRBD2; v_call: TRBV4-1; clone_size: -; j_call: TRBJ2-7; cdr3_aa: CASSQGTSGDYEQYF; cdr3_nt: TGCGCCAGCAGCCAGGGGACTAGCGGAGACTACGAGCAGTACTTC
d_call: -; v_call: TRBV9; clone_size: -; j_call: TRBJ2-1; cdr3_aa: CASSVSSTAYNEQFF; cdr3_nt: TGTGCCAGCAGCGTGTCTTCTACCGCCTACAATGAGCAGTTCTTC
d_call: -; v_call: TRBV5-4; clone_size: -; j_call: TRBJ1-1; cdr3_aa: CASSEGAGVNTEAFF; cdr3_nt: TGTGCCAGCAGCGAGGGCGCCGGGGTGAACACTGAAGCTTTCTTT
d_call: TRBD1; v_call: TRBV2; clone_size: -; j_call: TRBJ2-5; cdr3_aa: CAGGDRGRQETQYF; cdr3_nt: TGTGCCGGGGGGGACAGGGGAAGACAAGAGACCCAGTACTTC
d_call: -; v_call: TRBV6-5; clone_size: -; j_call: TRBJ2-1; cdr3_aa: CASSSGGLGEDEQFF; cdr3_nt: TGTGCCAGCAGTTCCGGGGGCCTAGGTGAAGATGAGCAGTTCTTC
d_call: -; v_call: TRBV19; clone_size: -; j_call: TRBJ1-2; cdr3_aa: CASSAGLDYGYTF; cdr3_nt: TGTGCCAGTAGTGCTGGGTTGGACTATGGCTACACCTTC
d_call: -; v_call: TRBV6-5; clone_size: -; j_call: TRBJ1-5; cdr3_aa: CASAGQPNSNQPQHF; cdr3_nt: TGTGCCAGCGCCGGACAGCCTAATAGCAATCAGCCCCAGCATTTT
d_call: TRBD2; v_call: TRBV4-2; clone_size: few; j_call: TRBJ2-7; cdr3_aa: CASSQAPGLAYEQYF; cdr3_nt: TGTGCCAGCAGCCAAGCGCCGGGACTAGCCTACGAGCAGTACTTC
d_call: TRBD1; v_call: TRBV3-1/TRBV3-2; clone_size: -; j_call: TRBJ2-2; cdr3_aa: CASRDRGKSGELFF; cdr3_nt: TGTGCCAGCCGGGACAGGGGGAAATCCGGGGAGCTGTTTTTT
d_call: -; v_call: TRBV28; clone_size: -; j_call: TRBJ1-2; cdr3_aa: CASSGLYGYTF; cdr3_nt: TGTGCCAGCTCAGGATTATATGGCTACACCTTC
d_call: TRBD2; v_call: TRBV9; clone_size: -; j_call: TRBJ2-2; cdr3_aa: CASSVGLAGGFTGELFF; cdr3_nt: TGTGCCAGCAGCGTAGGACTAGCGGGGGGATTCACCGGGGAGCTGTTTTTT
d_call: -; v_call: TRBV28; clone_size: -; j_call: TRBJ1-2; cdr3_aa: CASSGPSRGDYGYTF; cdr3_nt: TGTGCCAGCAGTGGCCCCAGTAGGGGTGACTATGGCTACACCTTC
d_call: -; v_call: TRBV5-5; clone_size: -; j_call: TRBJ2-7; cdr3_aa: CASRISGGYEQYF; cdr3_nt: TGTGCCAGCAGGATTTCCGGGGGCTACGAGCAGTACTTC
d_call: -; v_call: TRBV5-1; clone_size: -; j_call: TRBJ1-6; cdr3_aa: CASSWNPDRADPLHF; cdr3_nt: TGCGCCAGCAGTTGGAACCCGGACAGAGCCGATCCCCTCCACTTT
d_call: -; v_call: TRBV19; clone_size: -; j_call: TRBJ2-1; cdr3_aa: CASSIIAVHNEQFF; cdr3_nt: TGTGCCAGTAGTATCATAGCGGTACACAATGAGCAGTTCTTC
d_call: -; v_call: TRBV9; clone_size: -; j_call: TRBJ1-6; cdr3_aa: CASSPGQFNSPLHF; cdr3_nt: TGTGCCAGCAGCCCGGGGCAGTTTAATTCACCCCTCCACTTT
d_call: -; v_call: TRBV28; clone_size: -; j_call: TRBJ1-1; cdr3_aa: CASSSDIGAFF; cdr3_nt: TGTGCCAGCAGCTCAGACATTGGGGCTTTCTTT
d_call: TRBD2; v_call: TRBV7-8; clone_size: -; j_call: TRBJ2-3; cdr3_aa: CASSSSGGSTDTQYF; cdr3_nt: TGTGCCAGCAGCTCGTCGGGGGGTAGCACAGATACGCAGTATTTT
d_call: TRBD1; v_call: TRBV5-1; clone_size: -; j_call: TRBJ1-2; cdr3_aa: CASSLTGETYGYTF; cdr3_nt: TGCGCCAGCAGCTTGACAGGGGAAACATATGGCTACACCTTC
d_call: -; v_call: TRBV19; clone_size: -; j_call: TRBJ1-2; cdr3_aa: CASREDSANYGYTF; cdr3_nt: TGTGCCAGTAGAGAGGACTCTGCTAACTATGGCTACACCTTC
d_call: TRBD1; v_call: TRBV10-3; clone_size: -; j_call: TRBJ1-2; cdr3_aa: CAISEAQGNYGYTF; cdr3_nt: TGTGCCATCAGTGAGGCACAGGGGAACTATGGCTACACCTTC
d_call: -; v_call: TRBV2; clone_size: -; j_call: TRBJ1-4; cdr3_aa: CASTWETSGTDNEKLFF; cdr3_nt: TGTGCCAGCACATGGGAAACCTCCGGGACGGATAATGAAAAACTGTTTTTT
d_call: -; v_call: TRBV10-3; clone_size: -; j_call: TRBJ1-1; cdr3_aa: CAISDSLGTEAFF; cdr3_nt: TGTGCCATCAGCGACAGTCTAGGTACTGAAGCTTTCTTT
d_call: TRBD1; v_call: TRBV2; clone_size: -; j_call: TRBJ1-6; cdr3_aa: CASSEGEGASSPLHF; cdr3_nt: TGTGCCAGCAGTGAAGGGGAGGGGGCCAGTTCACCCCTCCACTTT
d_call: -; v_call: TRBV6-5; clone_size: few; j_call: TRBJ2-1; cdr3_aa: CASGGAYNEQFF; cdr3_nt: TGTGCCAGTGGGGGAGCCTACAATGAGCAGTTCTTC
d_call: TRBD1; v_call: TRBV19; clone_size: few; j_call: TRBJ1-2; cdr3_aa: CASSIMDRVYGYTF; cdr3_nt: TGTGCCAGTAGTATCATGGACAGGGTCTATGGCTACACCTTC
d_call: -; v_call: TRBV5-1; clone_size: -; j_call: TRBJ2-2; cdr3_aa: CASGFPGLDGELFF; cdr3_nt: TGCGCCAGCGGCTTCCCAGGGTTGGACGGGGAGCTGTTTTTT
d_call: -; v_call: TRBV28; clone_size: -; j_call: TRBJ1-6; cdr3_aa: CASHPGGPVSPLHF; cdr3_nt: TGTGCCAGCCACCCGGGGGGGCCTGTTTCACCCCTCCACTTT
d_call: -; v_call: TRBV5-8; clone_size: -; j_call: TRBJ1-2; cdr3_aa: CASSFRTAYGYTF; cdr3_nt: TGTGCCAGCAGCTTCCGGACCGCTTATGGCTACACCTTC
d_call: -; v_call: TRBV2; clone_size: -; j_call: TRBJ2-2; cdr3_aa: CASSEAGQGITGELFF; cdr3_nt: TGTGCCAGCAGTGAAGCGGGGCAGGGAATCACCGGGGAGCTGTTTTTT
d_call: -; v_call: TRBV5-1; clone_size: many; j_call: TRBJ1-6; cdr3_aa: CASSLGETGFNSPLHF; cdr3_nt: TGCGCCAGCAGCTTGGGTGAGACAGGTTTTAATTCACCCCTCCACTTT
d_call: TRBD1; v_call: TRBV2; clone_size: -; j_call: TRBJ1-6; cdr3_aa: CASKQGESYNSPLHF; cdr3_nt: TGTGCCAGTAAACAGGGGGAGTCCTATAATTCACCCCTCCACTTT
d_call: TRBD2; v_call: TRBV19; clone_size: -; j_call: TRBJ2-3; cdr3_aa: CASSISRPTSGSPDTQYF; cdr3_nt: TGTGCCAGTAGTATATCACGGCCGACTAGCGGGAGCCCAGATACGCAGTATTTT
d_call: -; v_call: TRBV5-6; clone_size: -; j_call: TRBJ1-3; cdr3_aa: CASSLRAGNTIYF; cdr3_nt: TGTGCCAGCAGCTTGCGTGCTGGAAACACCATATATTTT
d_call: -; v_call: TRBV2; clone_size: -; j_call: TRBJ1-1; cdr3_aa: CASSTGTVNTEAFF; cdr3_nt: TGTGCCAGCAGTACGGGCACAGTTAACACTGAAGCTTTCTTT
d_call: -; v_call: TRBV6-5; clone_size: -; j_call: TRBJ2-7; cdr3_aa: CASSYSSRGASREQYF; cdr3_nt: TGTGCCAGCAGTTACTCGTCCAGGGGGGCTAGTCGCGAGCAGTACTTC
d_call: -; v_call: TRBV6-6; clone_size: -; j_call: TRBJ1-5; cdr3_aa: CASSYTSNQPQHF; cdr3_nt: TGTGCCAGCAGTTACACCAGCAATCAGCCCCAGCATTTT
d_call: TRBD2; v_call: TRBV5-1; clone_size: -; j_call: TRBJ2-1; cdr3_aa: CASSLDQSGRWDNEQFF; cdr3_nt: TGCGCCAGCAGCTTGGATCAAAGCGGGAGATGGGACAATGAGCAGTTCTTC
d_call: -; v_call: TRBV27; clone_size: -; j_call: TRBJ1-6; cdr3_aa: CASSSPGRYNSPLHF; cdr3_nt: TGTGCCAGCAGTTCACCTGGGAGGTATAATTCACCCCTCCACTTT
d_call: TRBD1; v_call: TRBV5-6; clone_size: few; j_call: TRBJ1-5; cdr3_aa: CASSSGQGEAPWWPQHF; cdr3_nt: TGTGCCAGCAGCTCCGGACAGGGCGAGGCACCTTGGTGGCCCCAGCATTTT
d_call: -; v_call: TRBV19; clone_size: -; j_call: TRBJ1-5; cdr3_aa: CASRTYHGEGNQPQHF; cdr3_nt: TGTGCCAGTAGAACCTACCACGGGGAGGGCAATCAGCCCCAGCATTTT
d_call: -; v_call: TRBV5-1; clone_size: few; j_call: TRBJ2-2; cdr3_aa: CASSLGGYNTGELFF; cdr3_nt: TGCGCCAGCAGCTTGGGGGGCTATAACACCGGGGAGCTGTTTTTT
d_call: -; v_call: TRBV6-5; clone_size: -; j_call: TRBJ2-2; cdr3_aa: CASSYGQNGGELFF; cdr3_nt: TGTGCCAGCAGTTACGGGCAGAACGGCGGGGAGCTGTTTTTT
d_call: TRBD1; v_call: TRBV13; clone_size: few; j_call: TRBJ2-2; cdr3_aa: CASSIQRTGPNTGELFF; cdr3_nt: TGTGCCAGCAGCATCCAACGGACAGGACCAAACACCGGGGAGCTGTTTTTT